The source of this T cell receptor beta chain is a study of blood T cell repertoires in COVID-19. Germline CDR1 reads MNHEY; CDR2 reads SMNVEV (reference sequence). Trimming took off 6 bases at V and 3 bases at J, with 9 bases between the two ends. This CDR3 spans 13 amino acids. Original handling: From reference gene primer amplification, estimates of nucleated cell counts were derived. TCRdb keeps only in-frame clones here, not all; method: immunoSEQ multiplex PCR. V and J calls and clone size follow that table, whereas D and trimming were derived from the DNA. The sample holds 240,000 or so clones, approximately 82% seen once.

Sequencing was carried out using peripheral blood. The receptor was derived from a woman younger than 35 with acute or convalescent COVID-19. The V and J genes are TRBV27 and TRBJ1-5; D unresolved. The CDR3 spells CASSMTHNQPQHF. CDR3 DNA sequence: TGTGCCAGCAGCATGACACACAATCAGCCCCAGCATTTT.